The 3 T cell receptor beta chains below come from one sample, sequenced in a study of immune evolution from preneoplasia to lung adenocarcinoma. The repertoire was sequenced with immunoSEQ multiplex PCR; TCRdb's copy has only in-frame clones and lacks some. The sample shows tens of thousands of clones, under 85% of them seen only once. Sequencing was done on a sample of FFPE invasive lung adenocarcinoma tissue. The source of these receptors is a person between 55 and 70 years old with lung adenocarcinoma.

This chain connects TRBV7-9 to TRBJ1-5, with D unresolved. The CDR3 contains 15 residues. Trimming cost V 0 bases and J 3 bases, with 9 bases left between them. The germline gives CDR1 SEHNR, CDR2 FQNEAQ (reference sequence). The CDR3 spells CASSLAGGNNQPQHF. CDR3 sequence (DNA): TGTGCCAGCAGCTTAGCGGGAGGGAACAATCAGCCCCAGCATTTT.

This clone was counted once. This chain links TRBV7-3 with TRBJ2-7; TRBD2 aligns across 7 bases. The junction had 10 bases not matched to a gene; V was cut back by 2 bases and J by 0 bases. From germline, CDR1 is SGHTA and CDR2 FQGTGA. CDR3 length: 17 amino acids. The CDR3 DNA follows: TGTGCCAGCAGCTTAGTGCTCGTGGGAGGGACCTCCTACGAGCAGTACTTC. Its protein product is CASSLVLVGGTSYEQYF.

This clone appeared a few times. This chain links TRBV5-6 with TRBJ2-1, with 11 bases aligning to TRBD2. V lost 4 bases, J lost 4 bases, and 4 bases stayed unmatched. The CDR3 runs 15 residues. Germline V gene lookup returns CDR1 SGHDT and CDR2 YYEEEE. This chain's CDR3 is CASSVLAGDYNEQFF. CDR3 in DNA: TGTGCCAGCAGCGTACTAGCGGGAGATTACAATGAGCAGTTCTTC.